A selection of T cell receptor beta chains follows, all from one sample in a study of blood T cell repertoires in COVID-19. Only in-frame clones appear in the TCRdb table, and some are missing; sequencing was by immunoSEQ multiplex PCR. This sample yields about 130,000 clones, of which 65% to 90% are seen a single time; about 7% belongs to the top ten. The material sequenced was peripheral blood. These receptor sequences come from an elderly man with active or convalescent COVID-19. Each CDR3 is given with its conserved first and last residue. The D gene is left open where the match is weak. Only some rows state a clone size, as once, few, many or a class for expanded clones.

clone_size	j_call	d_call	v_call	cdr3_nt	cdr3_aa
-	TRBJ1-2	TRBD1	TRBV19	TGTGCCAGTAGCCCGGGACAGGACTCGAATGGCTACACCTTC	CASSPGQDSNGYTF
-	TRBJ1-2	-	TRBV19	TGTGCCAGTAGTTACGGAGAGTATGGCTACACCTTC	CASSYGEYGYTF
-	TRBJ2-2	TRBD2	TRBV27	TGTGCCAGCAGTTCTAGCGGGATAAACACCGGGGAGCTGTTTTTT	CASSSSGINTGELFF
-	TRBJ1-1	-	TRBV6-5	TGTGCCAGCAGTTACGGGGTAGGACAACTAGAAGCTTTCTTT	CASSYGVGQLEAFF
-	TRBJ1-1	TRBD1	TRBV12-3/TRBV12-4	TGTGCCAGCAGTTCGAGGGGACAGCAAGCTTTCTTT	CASSSRGQQAFF
once	TRBJ2-5	TRBD2	TRBV6-2/TRBV6-3	TGTGCCAGCAGTTACAAAGCGGGAGTAAAGACCCAGTACTTC	CASSYKAGVKTQYF
-	TRBJ2-1	TRBD2	TRBV24-1	TGTGCCACCAGTGATCCCACTAGCGGGAGCGTACATGAGCAGTTCTTC	CATSDPTSGSVHEQFF
-	TRBJ2-5	TRBD2	TRBV4-2	TGTGCCAGCAGCCAAGGGACTAGCGGGAGGGCCGGCGAAGAGACCCAGTACTTC	CASSQGTSGRAGEETQYF
once	TRBJ2-1	TRBD1	TRBV14	TGTGCCAGCAGCCAAACGACAGGGGGCAATGAGCAGTTCTTC	CASSQTTGGNEQFF
-	TRBJ1-5	TRBD1	TRBV5-1	TGCGCCAGCAGCTTGGGCGGGACAGGGGGCGCGGGCAATCAGCCCCAGCATTTT	CASSLGGTGGAGNQPQHF
-	TRBJ1-6	TRBD1	TRBV10-3	TGTGCCATCAGGAGGGGGACAGGCAACGTAGAGAAGTCACCCCTCCACTTT	CAIRRGTGNVEKSPLHF
-	TRBJ1-4	-	TRBV5-1	TGCGCCAGCAGCGGGGGGGGAGGTCCCGAAAAACTGTTTTTT	CASSGGGGPEKLFF
-	TRBJ1-1	-	TRBV10-3	TGTGCCTCCTTAGCGGGCGGGAACACTGAAGCTTTCTTT	CASLAGGNTEAFF
-	TRBJ2-5	TRBD2	TRBV7-2	TGTGCCAGCAGCTTCAGTTCTAGCGGGAGCGGGCAGACCCAGTACTTC	CASSFSSSGSGQTQYF
-	TRBJ1-1	-	TRBV28	TGTGCCAGCACCCCCGGCGGGGTGAGCACTGAAGCTTTCTTT	CASTPGGVSTEAFF
-	TRBJ1-1	-	TRBV5-1	TGCGCCAGCATGGTGGGAGGGATGGTCACTGAAGCTTTCTTT	CASMVGGMVTEAFF
-	TRBJ1-4	-	TRBV7-9	TGTGCCAGCAGCTTACTACTTGGTGAAAAACTGTTTTTT	CASSLLLGEKLFF
once	TRBJ1-2	-	TRBV27	TGTGCCAGCAGTTCCCTGACAGGCTATGGCTACACCTTC	CASSSLTGYGYTF
once	TRBJ2-5	-	TRBV7-3	TGTGCCAGCAGCCCTACTAGACAAGAGACCCAGTACTTC	CASSPTRQETQYF
-	TRBJ1-5	-	TRBV12-3/TRBV12-4	TGTGCCAGCAGTTTAGGGGGGGATCAGCCCCAGCATTTT	CASSLGGDQPQHF
-	TRBJ2-5	-	TRBV5-4	TGTGCCAGCAGCTTGCCAGGGAAAGAGACCCAGTACTTC	CASSLPGKETQYF
-	TRBJ1-2	-	TRBV27	TGTGCCAGCAGTTTCGCCGGGACACATTCTAACTATGGCTACACCTTC	CASSFAGTHSNYGYTF
-	TRBJ1-5	TRBD1	TRBV27	TGTGCCAGCAGTAGACAGGGGGCAGGCAATCAGCCCCAGCATTTT	CASSRQGAGNQPQHF
-	TRBJ2-7	-	TRBV14	TGTGCCAGCAGCCAATCAGGGTTCGAGCAGTACTTC	CASSQSGFEQYF
few	TRBJ1-1	TRBD1	TRBV7-2	TGTGCCAGCAGCGTGACAGGGCGAACTGAAGCTTTCTTT	CASSVTGRTEAFF
-	TRBJ2-3	-	TRBV10-3	TGTGCCACCACCCGAGGGGGTCGCACAGATACGCAGTATTTT	CATTRGGRTDTQYF
-	TRBJ1-5	-	TRBV30	TGTGCCTGGAGTGCACACAGTGGCTATAGCAATCAGCCCCAGCATTTT	CAWSAHSGYSNQPQHF
-	TRBJ1-4	TRBD1	TRBV5-8	TGTGCCAGCAGCACCGGGACAGGGGATTATGAAAAACTGTTTTTT	CASSTGTGDYEKLFF
-	TRBJ1-2	-	TRBV19	TGTGCCAGTACCCGACAGCCAAACAACTATGGCTACACCTTC	CASTRQPNNYGYTF
-	TRBJ2-7	TRBD2	TRBV4-2	TGTGCCAGCAGCTACTTGGGGACCGGGACTAGGACGTACGAGCAGTACTTC	CASSYLGTGTRTYEQYF
-	TRBJ1-5	TRBD1	TRBV20-1	TGCAGTGCTAGTCGAGGGACAGGGATAAATCAGCCCCAGCATTTT	CSASRGTGINQPQHF
-	TRBJ2-7	-	TRBV1	TGCACCAGCAGCCAACCAACCTACGAGCAGTACTTC	CTSSQPTYEQYF
-	TRBJ2-7	-	TRBV12-3/TRBV12-4	TGTGCCAGCAAGGAGCTGCAAGGTGAGCAGTACTTC	CASKELQGEQYF
-	TRBJ2-1	-	TRBV29-1	TGCAGCGTTGATATTGACAGTTACTCCTACAATGAGCAGTTCTTC	CSVDIDSYSYNEQFF
few	TRBJ1-5	-	TRBV19	TGTGCCAGTAGTATGGTGGCAGATAGCAATCAGCCCCAGCATTTT	CASSMVADSNQPQHF